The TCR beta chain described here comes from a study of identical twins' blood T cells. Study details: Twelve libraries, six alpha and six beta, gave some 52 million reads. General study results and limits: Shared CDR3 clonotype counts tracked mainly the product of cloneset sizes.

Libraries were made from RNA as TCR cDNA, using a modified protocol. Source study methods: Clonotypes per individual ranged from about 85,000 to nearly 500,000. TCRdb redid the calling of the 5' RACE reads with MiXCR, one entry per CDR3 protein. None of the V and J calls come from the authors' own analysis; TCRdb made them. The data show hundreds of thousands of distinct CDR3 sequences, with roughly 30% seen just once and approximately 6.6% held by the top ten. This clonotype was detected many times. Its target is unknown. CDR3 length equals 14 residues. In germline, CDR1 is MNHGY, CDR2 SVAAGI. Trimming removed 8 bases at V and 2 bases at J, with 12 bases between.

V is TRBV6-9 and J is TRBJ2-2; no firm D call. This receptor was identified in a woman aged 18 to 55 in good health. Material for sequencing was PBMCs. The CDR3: CASLTRDNTGELFF. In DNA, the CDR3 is TGTGCCAGCTTGACTCGCGATAACACCGGGGAGCTGTTTTTT.